Each of the 20 T cell receptor beta chains below was sequenced from the same sample in a study of cytomegalovirus exposure and HLA in healthy donors (dated by TCRdb to about 2017). The library was generated by the immunoSEQ multiplex PCR assay. For the multiplex PCR, a mixture combining 60 forward primers for TCR Vbeta segments and 13 reverse primers for TCR Jbeta segments was used. TCRdb took over this immuneACCESS table, retaining in-frame rearrangements with V and J assigned. Such tables are incomplete; in checked studies, under half of the missing clones stem from an unresolved V gene, and the remainder is unexplained. The sample table shows about 150,000 clones, and about 85% are seen once. The biggest ten clones account for roughly 2.4% of the sample. Sequences were obtained from PBMCs. Every receptor here comes from a woman under 30 in good health and CMV-seronegative.

The chain carries TRBV28 and TRBJ2-1, with a possible D match to TRBD1 (6 bases). CDR3 length: 14 residues. Per germline, CDR1 MDHEN and CDR2 SYDVKM. Trimming stripped 7 bases from V and 0 bases from J, with 10 bases between. The CDR3 protein is CASIRTDSYNEQFF. CDR3 nucleotide sequence: TGTGCCAGCATCCGGACAGACTCCTACAATGAGCAGTTCTTC.

The chain links TRBV5-1 to TRBJ2-5; D call uncertain. Germline loops: CDR1 SGHRS, CDR2 YFSETQ. The CDR3 extends over 11 amino acids. V lost 5 bases and J 2 bases, leaving 4 bases between the germline ends. The CDR3 nucleotides are TGCGCCAGCAGACTTCAAGAGACCCAGTACTTC. Amino acid sequence: CASRLQETQYF.

Remarks on this clone: Other nucleotide sequences from this sample produce the same CDR3. CDR3 loop: CASSTGTSGLTGELFF. The DNA of the CDR3 is TGTGCCAGCAGCACCGGGACTAGCGGACTAACCGGGGAGCTGTTTTTT. The chain employs TRBV5-4 and TRBJ2-2, with 11 nucleotides matching TRBD2. Germline CDR1 and CDR2: SGHNT and YYREEE (reference sequence). CDR3 length equals 16 residues. V lost 4 bases, J lost 5 bases, and 7 bases stayed unmatched.

Regarding this clone: The identical CDR3 is also encoded by other nucleotide sequences in the sample. This chain links TRBV19 with TRBJ2-1, with TRBD2 identical over 8 bases. The V gene end was trimmed by 7 bases and the J gene end by 2 bases; junction bases not matched to a gene: 7. Looked up from germline, CDR1 is LNHDA and CDR2 is SQIVND (reference sequence). The CDR3 is 15 residues long. CDR3 protein: CASTPAGEPYNEQFF. DNA for the CDR3: TGTGCCAGTACCCCAGCGGGAGAGCCCTACAATGAGCAGTTCTTC. The whole variable domain, filled in from reference TRBV19 and TRBJ2-1, reads DGGITQSPKYLFRKEGQNVTLSCEQNLNHDAMYWYRQDPGQGLRLIYYSQIVNDFQKGDIAEGYSVSREKKESFPLTVTSAQKNPTAFYLCASTPAGEPYNEQFFGPGTRLTVL.

The chain joins TRBV10-2 to TRBJ2-2, with 8 nucleotides matching TRBD1. Germline CDR1 WSHSY, CDR2 SAAADI. The ends lost 1 base at V and 6 bases at J; junction bases unmatched: 10. The CDR3 runs 17 residues. DNA of the CDR3: TGCGCCAGCAGTGAGTGGGCAGGGGGCGATGGGTCCGGGGAGCTGTTTTTT. Amino acid sequence: CASSEWAGGDGSGELFF.

The V call is TRBV4-3, the J call TRBJ2-7; D is unresolved. The length of the CDR3 is 16 residues. From germline, CDR1 is LGHNA and CDR2 YSLEER. V lost 0 bases and J 0 bases, leaving 12 bases between the germline ends. The CDR3 DNA follows: TGCGCCAGCAGCCAAGATCGGTCGGCTAGCTCCTACGAGCAGTACTTC. Protein sequence: CASSQDRSASSYEQYF.

CDR3 in DNA: TGTGCCAGCAGCGTAGAGGGGCAGGGCCTCAATGAGCAGTTCTTC. Its protein product is CASSVEGQGLNEQFF. V usage is TRBV9 and J usage is TRBJ2-1; possibly TRBD1 for D (5 bases). CDR3 length equals 15 residues. The germline CDR1 and CDR2 sequences are SGDLS and YYNGEE. With 0 bases removed from V and 6 bases from J, the gap between germline ends came to 13 bases.

The chain recombines TRBV28 with TRBJ1-5; D is unclear. This CDR3 is built from 12 residues. Germline-derived CDR1 and CDR2 are MDHEN and SYDVKM. The V end was cut by 3 bases, the J end by 5 bases, with 5 bases between. CDR3 residues: CASSFGYQPQHF. In DNA, the CDR3 is TGTGCCAGCAGTTTCGGGTATCAGCCCCAGCATTTT.

This clone was counted only a few times. The CDR3 here is CASSSGTADTGELFF. CDR3 in DNA: TGTGCCAGCAGTTCCGGGACAGCAGACACCGGGGAGCTGTTTTTT. This sequence joins TRBV28 and TRBJ2-2; TRBD1 matches at 7 bases. The CDR3 totals 15 residues. V was clipped by 4 bases and J by 3 bases; unmatched bases: 5. CDR1 MDHEN and CDR2 SYDVKM come from the germline V gene.

V usage is TRBV29-1 and J usage is TRBJ1-2; 8 nucleotides agree with TRBD1. The CDR3 extends over 12 amino acids. The ends lost 7 bases at V and 4 bases at J; junction bases unmatched: 5. Germline V CDR1 and CDR2: SQVTM, ANQGSEA. In DNA form, the CDR3 reads TGCAGCGCCCCAGGGGGCAGCTATGGCTACACCTTC. Protein sequence: CSAPGGSYGYTF.

This clone was observed a few times. The rearrangement links TRBV9 to TRBJ1-4, with a tentative D call TRBD1 (5 bases). The CDR3 runs to 15 residues. Germline values: CDR1 SGDLS, CDR2 YYNGEE. Trimming removed 3 bases from V and 14 bases from J, with 23 bases in between. The CDR3 sequence is CASSGGGIRDDELFF. Here the CDR3 DNA reads TGTGCCAGCAGCGGGGGGGGAATACGGGACGACGAGCTGTTTTTT.

The V call is TRBV11-1, the J call TRBJ2-1; possible D gene TRBD2, 6 bases. V was cut by 5 bases and J by 0 bases, with 11 bases left in between. The CDR3 has 15 residues. Germline CDR1 is SGHAT and CDR2 is FQDESV (reference sequence). CDR3 residues: CASSPGLLSYNEQFF. The CDR3 DNA reads as TGTGCCAGCAGCCCGGGACTCCTCTCCTACAATGAGCAGTTCTTC.

The chain has TRBV5-1 and TRBJ2-1; 14 bases match TRBD2. This CDR3 has 15 residues. Germline values: CDR1 SGHRS, CDR2 YFSETQ. The trim removed 8 bases at V and 0 bases at J, leaving 1 base unmatched. CDR3 region: CASGTSGSSYNEQFF. As DNA, the CDR3 is TGCGCCAGTGGGACTAGCGGGAGCTCCTACAATGAGCAGTTCTTC.

This chain joins TRBV5-5 and TRBJ2-1, with a tentative D call TRBD2 (5 bases). This CDR3 spans 16 amino acids. V was pared by 4 bases and J by 3 bases, with 17 bases between. In germline, CDR1 is SGHKS, CDR2 YYEKEE (reference sequence). In DNA form, the CDR3 reads TGTGCCAGCAGCCCCCCGGGCAGCCGGGACTACAATGAGCAGTTCTTC. Protein sequence: CASSPPGSRDYNEQFF.

V and J are TRBV2 and TRBJ2-7, with 7 nucleotides matching TRBD1. V gave up 6 bases and J gave up 4 bases; unmatched junction bases: 6. The length of the CDR3 is 13 residues. Germline-derived CDR1 and CDR2 are SNHLY and FYNNEI. The CDR3 bases are TGTGCCAGCAGCGGGACAGCCAGGTACGAGCAGTACTTC. Its translation is CASSGTARYEQYF.

The rearrangement uses TRBV15 and TRBJ1-3; 7 nucleotides agree with TRBD1. The CDR3 contains 19 residues. Germline CDR1 LNHNV, CDR2 YYDKDF (reference sequence). J gave up 3 bases and V 0 bases, and 14 bases lay outside the gene matches. The CDR3 nucleotides read TGTGCCACCAGCAGAGATGACAGGGCGACACCGGTCGTTGGAAACACCATATATTTT. This encodes CATSRDDRATPVVGNTIYF.

CDR3 loop: CASSTGAYGYTF. The CDR3 bases are TGTGCCAGCAGCACAGGGGCCTATGGCTACACCTTC. The rearrangement joins TRBV28 to TRBJ1-2, with 7 bases aligning to TRBD1. The CDR3 is 12 residues long. Germline CDR1 MDHEN, CDR2 SYDVKM. Trimming at V came to 6 bases and at J to 4 bases, leaving 2 bases not matched to a gene.

The genes are TRBV25-1 and TRBJ2-5; a possible D gene is TRBD1 (5 bases). CDR1 and CDR2 from the germline V gene are MGHDK and SYGVNS. The V gene lost 2 bases and the J gene lost 2 bases, with 9 bases spanning the gap. This CDR3 is 14 amino acids long. Here the CDR3 reads CASSEGQGQETQYF. CDR3 coding DNA: TGTGCCAGCAGTGAAGGACAAGGTCAAGAGACCCAGTACTTC. The full variable domain, in which reference TRBV25-1 and TRBJ2-5 provide the parts outside the CDR3, is EADIYQTPRYLVIGTGKKITLECSQTMGHDKMYWYQQDPGMELHLIHYSYGVNSTEKGDLSSESTVSRIRTEHFPLTLESARPSHTSQYLCASSEGQGQETQYFGPGTRLLVL.

This rearrangement joins TRBV7-6 to TRBJ2-1; TRBD2 matches at 11 bases. After removal of 1 base from V and 8 bases from J, the junction contained 13 bases not matched to a gene. Germline V gene data show CDR1 as SGHVS and CDR2 as FNYEAQ. The CDR3 extends over 18 amino acids. This CDR3 reads CASSLVAGGNSLVHEQFF. The CDR3 nucleotides are TGTGCCAGCAGCTTAGTAGCGGGAGGGAATAGTTTGGTCCATGAGCAGTTCTTC.

The V and J genes are TRBV28 and TRBJ1-6, with TRBD1 identical over 7 bases. With V trimmed by 1 base and J by 8 bases, 5 bases remained unmatched. There are 15 residues in the CDR3. Germline values: CDR1 MDHEN, CDR2 SYDVKM. Here the CDR3 reads CASSLYRGQDSPLHF. The CDR3 bases are TGTGCCAGCAGTTTATACAGGGGCCAGGATTCACCCCTCCACTTT.